This T cell receptor beta chain was observed in a study of T cells in Graves' hyperthyroidism and ophthalmopathy. On the study more broadly: Sampling of peripheral blood happened at initial diagnosis, prior to any treatment.

Ophthalmopathy patients had Clinical Activity Score at least 3, NOSPECS grade at least 4, duration under 3 months. Researchers barred patients who had uncontrolled infection, other autoimmune disease, pregnancy or lactation. Diagnosis rested on symptoms, serum thyroxine and TRAb, thyroid ultrasound, and orbital computed tomography. The CDR3 length is 15 residues. J lost 1 base, V lost 0 bases, and 0 bases had no gene match. CDR1 and CDR2 (germline): KGHSH, LQKENI. Amplification of TCR beta CDR3 regions was performed using RNA transcripts as template. During a first-round RT-PCR of the TCR CDR3, the HTBI primer set was used. Each CDR3 protein is one row after TCRdb ran MiXCR on the multiplex PCR reads. The data hold hundreds of thousands of distinct CDR3 sequences, with 22% observed a single time. In this sample, this clonotype turned up a few times.

The specimen was blood. The gene calls are TRBV18 and TRBJ1-3, with TRBD1 identical over 7 bases. The receptor comes from a young man with Graves' ophthalmopathy. The CDR3 protein is CASSPPTGSGNTIYF. CDR3 DNA sequence: TGTGCCAGCTCACCACCGACAGGGTCTGGAAACACCATATATTTT. Based on the CDR3 plus reference TRBV18 and TRBJ1-3, the full variable domain is NAGVMQNPRHLVRRRGQEARLRCSPMKGHSHVYWYRQLPEEGLKFMVYLQKENIIDESGMPKERFSAEFPKEGPSILRIQQVVRGDSAAYFCASSPPTGSGNTIYFGEGSWLTVV.